Each of the 22 T cell receptor beta chains below was sequenced from the same sample in a study of shared clonotypes between healthy human individuals. The assay was immunoSEQ multiplex PCR, and TCRdb's table has in-frame clones only and misses some. The sample carries about a million clones, roughly 80% recorded once. Sample: memory CD4+ T cells from PBMCs. Documented subset: CD45RA-negative fraction. The receptors originated from a young man in good health. Some clones in this sample may be carry-over from other donors' samples.

This chain uses TRBV18 with TRBJ1-1; D ambiguous. CDR1 is KGHSH and CDR2 is LQKENI in the germline V gene. The CDR3 length is 16 residues. With 2 bases removed from V and 4 bases from J, the gap between germline ends came to 17 bases. CDR3 bases: TGTGCCAGCTCACCAGCCGGAGTCGGAGGAAGCACTGAAGCTTTCTTT. Protein product: CASSPAGVGGSTEAFF.

The V and J genes are TRBV5-6 and TRBJ2-7; D is perhaps TRBD1 (5 bases). CDR3 size: 13 residues. CDR1 is SGHDT and CDR2 is YYEEEE in the germline V gene. V dropped 5 bases and J dropped 1 base, with 10 bases sitting between them. The CDR3 spells CASSRRQSYEQYF. CDR3 nucleotide sequence: TGTGCCAGCAGTCGCAGACAGTCCTACGAGCAGTACTTC.

The rearrangement joins TRBV5-1 to TRBJ2-7; D remains ambiguous. The CDR3 consists of 13 residues. The V end was cut by 5 bases, the J end by 5 bases, with 14 bases between. CDR1 is SGHRS and CDR2 is YFSETQ in the germline V gene. The CDR3 reads CASSSEPIDEQYF. The CDR3 DNA reads as TGCGCCAGCAGTTCTGAGCCCATCGACGAGCAGTACTTC.

The chain has TRBV11-2 and TRBJ2-3, with a possible D match to TRBD2 (5 bases). The CDR3 loop spans 15 amino acids. Germline lookup yields CDR1 SGHAT and CDR2 FQNNGV. V was shortened by 1 base and J by 6 bases, with 14 bases between the two germline ends. The CDR3 loop reads CASSLAGTREDTQYF. DNA for the CDR3: TGTGCCAGCAGCTTAGCGGGAACCCGAGAGGATACGCAGTATTTT.

The chain couples TRBV7-8 to TRBJ2-7; D may be TRBD1 (5 bases). The V end lost 1 base, the J end lost 3 bases, and 16 bases lay between the germline ends. CDR1 SGHVS and CDR2 FQNEAQ come from the germline V gene. The CDR3 runs 16 residues. The CDR3 bases are TGTGCCAGCAGCTTAGTTGGGCAGGGTGTTTTCTACGAGCAGTACTTC. This gives the protein CASSLVGQGVFYEQYF. The entire variable domain, with the rest obtained from reference TRBV7-8 and TRBJ2-7, is as follows: GAGVSQSPRYKVAKRGQDVALRCDPISGHVSLFWYQQALGQGPEFLTYFQNEAQLDKSGLPSDRFFAERPEGSVSTLKIQRTQQEDSAVYLCASSLVGQGVFYEQYFGPGTRLTVT.

The CDR3 is CASSLYPGQYYEQYF. DNA for the CDR3: TGTGCCAGCAGTTTATACCCGGGACAGTACTACGAGCAGTACTTC. The rearrangement links TRBV27 to TRBJ2-7; 7 bases match TRBD1. CDR1 is MNHEY and CDR2 is SMNVEV in the germline V gene (reference sequence). This CDR3 has 15 amino acids. The V gene end was trimmed by 1 base and the J gene end by 3 bases; junction bases not matched to a gene: 6.

This clone was seen more than once but under ten times. This sequence joins TRBV30 and TRBJ1-5; no definite D call. CDR1 is GTSNPN, CDR2 SVGIG, per germline (reference sequence). Trimming shortened V by 0 bases and J by 0 bases, and 12 bases separated the two germline ends. The CDR3 has 16 residues. CDR3 DNA sequence: TGTGCCTGGAGTGTACGGTCCGGCTATAGCAATCAGCCCCAGCATTTT. Amino acids: CAWSVRSGYSNQPQHF.

This clone was counted once. V and J are TRBV7-6 and TRBJ1-5; TRBD1 might be the D (5 bases). V shed 5 bases and J shed 2 bases, with 16 bases lying between them. The CDR3 spans 16 residues. CDR1 and CDR2 from the germline V gene are SGHVS and FNYEAQ. DNA for the CDR3: TGTGCCAGCAGCCCCCTCGTCCGGGACGGCAATCAGCCCCAGCATTTT. Protein product: CASSPLVRDGNQPQHF. Full variable domain (outside the CDR3, taken from reference TRBV7-6 and TRBJ1-5): GAGVSQSPRYKVTKRGQDVALRCDPISGHVSLYWYRQALGQGPEFLTYFNYEAQQDKSGLPNDRFSAERPEGSISTLTIQRTEQRDSAMYRCASSPLVRDGNQPQHFGDGTRLSIL.

This chain joins TRBV7-9 and TRBJ1-4; no reliable D call. The CDR3 runs 15 residues. From germline, CDR1 is SEHNR and CDR2 FQNEAQ (reference sequence). The V gene lost 3 bases and the J gene lost 0 bases, with 8 bases spanning the gap. The CDR3 sequence is CASSFLKPTNEKLFF. In nucleotides, the CDR3 is TGTGCCAGCAGCTTCTTGAAGCCAACTAATGAAAAACTGTTTTTT.

V gene TRBV27 combines with J gene TRBJ2-5; weak D call: TRBD1 (5 bases). CDR1 MNHEY and CDR2 SMNVEV come from the germline V gene (reference sequence). Trimming removed 5 bases at V and 5 bases at J, with 15 bases between. This CDR3 has 14 amino acids. As DNA, the CDR3 is TGTGCCAGCAGTGTAATTAACAGGCTCGAGACCCAGTACTTC. Encoded protein: CASSVINRLETQYF.

The chain is built from TRBV5-1 and TRBJ2-7, with a tentative D call TRBD1 (7 bases). CDR3 length: 13 amino acids. V lost 6 bases and J 5 bases, leaving 15 bases between the germline ends. Germline-derived CDR1 and CDR2 are SGHRS and YFSETQ. For the CDR3, the DNA is TGCGCCAGCAATGAGGGGGCTAGCGACGAGCAGTACTTC. Encoded protein: CASNEGASDEQYF.

J is TRBJ1-5 and V is TRBV28; D is undetermined. Trimming left V 4 bases short and J 0 bases short, with 7 bases between. The CDR3 is 14 amino acids. Germline CDR1 is MDHEN and CDR2 is SYDVKM. CDR3 nucleotide sequence: TGTGCCAGCAGTTCTCCAGTTAGCAATCAGCCCCAGCATTTT. This translates into CASSSPVSNQPQHF.

The V gene is TRBV23-1, the J gene TRBJ1-3; D gene unclear. TRBV23-1 is an ORF, with its function uncertain. Trimming stripped 5 bases from V and 0 bases from J, with 20 bases between. This CDR3 has 18 residues. This chain's CDR3 is CASSLRLRTYDSGNTIYF. For the CDR3, the DNA is TGCGCCAGCAGTTTGAGGCTCAGGACGTACGACTCTGGAAACACCATATATTTT.

The V call is TRBV4-1, the J call TRBJ2-1; D is ambiguous. The CDR3 runs to 17 residues. Trimming cost V 1 base and J 1 base, with 14 bases left between them. Germline CDR1 is MGHRA and CDR2 is YSYEKL. The CDR3 nucleotides are TGCGCCAGCAGCCAAGGTGCTGGCGGTCAATCCTACAATGAGCAGTTCTTC. Amino acid sequence: CASSQGAGGQSYNEQFF.

V gene TRBV28 combines with J gene TRBJ1-1, with a possible D match to TRBD1 (6 bases). Deletions cut 6 bases from V and 9 bases from J, with 14 bases between. CDR1 is MDHEN, CDR2 SYDVKM, per germline. This CDR3 spans 12 amino acids. The chain's CDR3 is CASSLNRVKAFF. CDR3 DNA sequence: TGTGCCAGCAGCCTGAACAGGGTTAAAGCTTTCTTT.

The V call is TRBV5-1, the J call TRBJ2-7, with 10 bases fitting TRBD1. After removal of 4 bases from V and 5 bases from J, the junction contained 9 bases not matched to a gene. The CDR3 covers 15 residues. CDR1 SGHRS and CDR2 YFSETQ come from the germline V gene. The CDR3 DNA is TGCGCCAGCAGCCACTCCGGGACAGGGGCTGACGAGCAGTACTTC. This sequence encodes CASSHSGTGADEQYF.

The chain combines TRBV18 with TRBJ2-3, with 7 bases aligning to TRBD2. This CDR3 region has 16 residues. V shed 1 base and J 2 bases; nucleotides not matched to a gene: 6. The germline V gene encodes CDR1 KGHSH and CDR2 LQKENI. The CDR3 nucleotides are TGTGCCAGCTCACCACTAGTCGGGAGGCACACAGATACGCAGTATTTT. The encoded protein is CASSPLVGRHTDTQYF.

V usage is TRBV15 and J usage is TRBJ1-2, with TRBD1 matching 7 bases. CDR3 length: 14 residues. Germline trimming cut 1 base from V and 2 bases from J; bases unmatched to any gene: 1. Germline loops: CDR1 LNHNV, CDR2 YYDKDF (reference sequence). CDR3 residues: CATSRGGGNYGYTF. DNA for the CDR3: TGTGCCACCAGCAGAGGAGGGGGCAACTATGGCTACACCTTC.

The chain recombines TRBV6-1 with TRBJ2-7, with a possible D match to TRBD1 (7 bases). Germline assignment: CDR1 MNHNS and CDR2 SASEGT. Trimming pared 6 bases from V and 3 bases from J, leaving 15 bases between. The CDR3 spans 14 residues. The chain's CDR3 is CASSTGQEGYEQYF. CDR3 nucleotides: TGTGCCAGCAGCACCGGACAGGAGGGCTACGAGCAGTACTTC.

V usage is TRBV4-3 and J usage is TRBJ2-3; 7 nucleotides match TRBD2. In germline, CDR1 is LGHNA, CDR2 YSLEER. The length of the CDR3 is 16 residues. J was trimmed by 4 bases and V by 0 bases; bases with no gene match: 7. For the CDR3, the DNA is TGCGCCAGCAGCCAAGATAGGGGACTATGCGCAGATACGCAGTATTTT. Residues: CASSQDRGLCADTQYF.

The rearrangement joins TRBV6-1 to TRBJ2-2; 9 bases are shared with TRBD2. Trimming at V came to 2 bases and at J to 2 bases, leaving 9 bases not matched to a gene. CDR3 length: 18 residues. The V gene's germline CDR1 is MNHNS and CDR2 SASEGT. The CDR3 loop is CASSEPGLALFNTGELFF. The CDR3 DNA is TGTGCCAGCAGTGAACCGGGACTAGCACTATTTAACACCGGGGAGCTGTTTTTT.

The V and J genes are TRBV5-6 and TRBJ1-2; D not certain. CDR1 and CDR2 (germline): SGHDT, YYEEEE. The CDR3 totals 14 residues. Trimming removed 4 bases at V and 6 bases at J, with 16 bases between. The CDR3 loop is CASSLERGVHGYTF. In DNA, the CDR3 is TGTGCCAGCAGCCTCGAACGGGGAGTTCATGGCTACACCTTC.